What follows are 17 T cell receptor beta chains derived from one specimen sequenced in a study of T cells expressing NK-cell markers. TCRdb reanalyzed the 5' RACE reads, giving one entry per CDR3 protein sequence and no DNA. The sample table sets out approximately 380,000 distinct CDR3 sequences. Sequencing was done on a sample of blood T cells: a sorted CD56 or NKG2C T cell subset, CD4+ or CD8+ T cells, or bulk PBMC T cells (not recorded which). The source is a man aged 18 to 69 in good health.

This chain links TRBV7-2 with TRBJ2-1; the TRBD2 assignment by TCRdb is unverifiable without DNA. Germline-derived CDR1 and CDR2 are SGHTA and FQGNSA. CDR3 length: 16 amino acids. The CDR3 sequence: CASSRSGAGGLNEQFF. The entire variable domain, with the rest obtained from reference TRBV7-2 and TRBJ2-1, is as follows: GAGVSQSPSNKVTEKGKDVELRCDPISGHTALYWYRQSLGQGLEFLIYFQGNSAPDKSGLPSDRFSAERTGGSVSTLTIQRTQQEDSAVYLCASSRSGAGGLNEQFFGPGTRLTVL.

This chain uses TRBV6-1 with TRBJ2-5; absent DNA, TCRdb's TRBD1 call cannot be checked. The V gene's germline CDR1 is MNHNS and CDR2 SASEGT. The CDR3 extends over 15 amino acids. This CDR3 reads CASSERGNNQETQYF.

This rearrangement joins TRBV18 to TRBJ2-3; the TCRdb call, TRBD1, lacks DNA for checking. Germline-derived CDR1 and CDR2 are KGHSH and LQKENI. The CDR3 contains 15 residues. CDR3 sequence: CASSPLGQDHDTQYF.

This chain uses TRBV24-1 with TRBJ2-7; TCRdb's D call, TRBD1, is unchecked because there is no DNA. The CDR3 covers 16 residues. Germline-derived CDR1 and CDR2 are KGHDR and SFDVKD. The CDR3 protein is CATSDRRDSSSYEQYF.

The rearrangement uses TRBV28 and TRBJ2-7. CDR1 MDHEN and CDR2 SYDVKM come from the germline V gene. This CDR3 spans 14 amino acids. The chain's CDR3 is CASSLYGWDYEQYF. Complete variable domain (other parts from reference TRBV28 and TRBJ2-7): DVKVTQSSRYLVKRTGEKVFLECVQDMDHENMFWYRQDPGLGLRLIYFSYDVKMKEKGDIPEGYSVSREKKERFSLILESASTNQTSMYLCASSLYGWDYEQYFGPGTRLTVT.

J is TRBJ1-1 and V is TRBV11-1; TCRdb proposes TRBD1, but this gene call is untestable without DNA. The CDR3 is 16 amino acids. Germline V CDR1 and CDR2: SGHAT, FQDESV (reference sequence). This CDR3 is CASSLRLRGLNTEAFF.

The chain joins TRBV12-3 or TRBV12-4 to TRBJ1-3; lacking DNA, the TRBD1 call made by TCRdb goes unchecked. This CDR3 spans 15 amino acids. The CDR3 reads CASTLGQGVRNTIYF.

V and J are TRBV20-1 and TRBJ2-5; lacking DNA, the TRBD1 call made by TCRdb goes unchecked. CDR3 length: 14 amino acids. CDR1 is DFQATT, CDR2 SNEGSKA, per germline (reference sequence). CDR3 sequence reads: CSARPGPYGETQYF.

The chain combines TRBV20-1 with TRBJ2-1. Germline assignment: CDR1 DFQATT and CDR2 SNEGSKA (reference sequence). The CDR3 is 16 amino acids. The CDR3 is CSARDGGGAPYNEQFF.

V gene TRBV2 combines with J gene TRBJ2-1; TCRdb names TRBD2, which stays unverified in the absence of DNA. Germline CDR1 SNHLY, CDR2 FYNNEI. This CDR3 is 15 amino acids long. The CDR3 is CAHTGTSGGAYEQFF. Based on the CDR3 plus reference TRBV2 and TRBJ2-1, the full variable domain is EPEVTQTPSHQVTQMGQEVILRCVPISNHLYFYWYRQILGQKVEFLVSFYNNEISEKSEIFDDQFSVERPDGSNFTLKIRSTKLEDSAMYFCAHTGTSGGAYEQFFGPGTRLTVL.

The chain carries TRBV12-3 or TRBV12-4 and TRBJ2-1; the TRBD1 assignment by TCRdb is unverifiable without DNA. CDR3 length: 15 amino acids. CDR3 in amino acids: CASSLGGTYLDEQFF.

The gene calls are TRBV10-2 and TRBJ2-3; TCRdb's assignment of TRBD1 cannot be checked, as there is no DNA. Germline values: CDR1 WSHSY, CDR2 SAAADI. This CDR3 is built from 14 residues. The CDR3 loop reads CAIRQEASTDTQYF.

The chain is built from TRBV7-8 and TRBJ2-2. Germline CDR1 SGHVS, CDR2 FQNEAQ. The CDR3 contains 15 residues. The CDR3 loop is CASSLFYGNTGELFF.

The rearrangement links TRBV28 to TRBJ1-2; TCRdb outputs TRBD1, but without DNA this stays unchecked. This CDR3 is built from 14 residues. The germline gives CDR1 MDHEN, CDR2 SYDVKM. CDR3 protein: CASSSPGQLGGYTF.

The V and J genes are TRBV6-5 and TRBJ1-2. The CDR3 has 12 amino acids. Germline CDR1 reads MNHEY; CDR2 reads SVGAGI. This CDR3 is CASSDRTGGYTF.

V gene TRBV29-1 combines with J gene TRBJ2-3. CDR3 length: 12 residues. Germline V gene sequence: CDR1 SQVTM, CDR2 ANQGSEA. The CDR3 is CSVEESGITQYF.

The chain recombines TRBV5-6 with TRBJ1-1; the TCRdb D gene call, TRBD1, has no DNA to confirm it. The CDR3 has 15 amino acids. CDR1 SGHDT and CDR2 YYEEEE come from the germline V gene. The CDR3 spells CASSLILGQDTEAFF.